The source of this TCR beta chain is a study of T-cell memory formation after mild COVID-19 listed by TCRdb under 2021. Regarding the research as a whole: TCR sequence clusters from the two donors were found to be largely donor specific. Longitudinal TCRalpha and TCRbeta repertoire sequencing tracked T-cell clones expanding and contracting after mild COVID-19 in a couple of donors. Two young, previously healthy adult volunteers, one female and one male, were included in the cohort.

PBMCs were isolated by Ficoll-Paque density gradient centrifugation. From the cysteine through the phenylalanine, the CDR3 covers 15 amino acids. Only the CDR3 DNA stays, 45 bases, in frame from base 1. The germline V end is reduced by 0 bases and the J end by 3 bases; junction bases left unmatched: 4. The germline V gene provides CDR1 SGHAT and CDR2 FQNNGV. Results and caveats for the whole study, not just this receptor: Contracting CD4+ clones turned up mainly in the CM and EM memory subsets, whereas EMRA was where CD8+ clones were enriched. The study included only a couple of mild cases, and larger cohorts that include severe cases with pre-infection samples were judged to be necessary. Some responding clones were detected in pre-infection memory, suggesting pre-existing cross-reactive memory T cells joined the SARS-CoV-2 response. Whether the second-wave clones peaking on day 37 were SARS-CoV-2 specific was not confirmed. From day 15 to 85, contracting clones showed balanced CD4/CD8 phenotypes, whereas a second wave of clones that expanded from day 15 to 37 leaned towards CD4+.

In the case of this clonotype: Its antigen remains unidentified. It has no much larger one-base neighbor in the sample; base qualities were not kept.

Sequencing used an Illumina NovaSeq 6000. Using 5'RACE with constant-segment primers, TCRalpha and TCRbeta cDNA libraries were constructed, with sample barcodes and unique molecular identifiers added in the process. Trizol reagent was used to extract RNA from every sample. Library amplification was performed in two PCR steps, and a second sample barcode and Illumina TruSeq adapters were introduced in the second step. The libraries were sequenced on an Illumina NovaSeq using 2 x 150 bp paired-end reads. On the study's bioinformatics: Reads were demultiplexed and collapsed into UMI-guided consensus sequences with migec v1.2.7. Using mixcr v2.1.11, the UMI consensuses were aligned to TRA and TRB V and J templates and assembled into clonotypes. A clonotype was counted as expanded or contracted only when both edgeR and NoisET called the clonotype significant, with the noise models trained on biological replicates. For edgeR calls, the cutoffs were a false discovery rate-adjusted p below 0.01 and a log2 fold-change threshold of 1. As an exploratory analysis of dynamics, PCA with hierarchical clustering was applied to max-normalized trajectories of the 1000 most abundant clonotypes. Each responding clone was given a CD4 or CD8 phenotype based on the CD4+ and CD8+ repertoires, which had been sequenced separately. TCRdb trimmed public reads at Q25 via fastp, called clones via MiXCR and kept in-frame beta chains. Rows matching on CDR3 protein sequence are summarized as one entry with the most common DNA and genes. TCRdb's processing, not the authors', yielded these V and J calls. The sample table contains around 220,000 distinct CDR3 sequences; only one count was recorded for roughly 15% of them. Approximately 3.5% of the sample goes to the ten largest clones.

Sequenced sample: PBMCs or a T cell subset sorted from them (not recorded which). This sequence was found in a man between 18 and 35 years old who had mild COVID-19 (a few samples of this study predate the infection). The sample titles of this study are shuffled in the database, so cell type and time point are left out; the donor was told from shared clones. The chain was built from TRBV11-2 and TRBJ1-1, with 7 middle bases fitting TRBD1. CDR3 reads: CASSLELTGYTEAFF. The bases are TGTGCCAGCAGCTTAGAATTGACAGGGTACACTGAAGCTTTCTTT. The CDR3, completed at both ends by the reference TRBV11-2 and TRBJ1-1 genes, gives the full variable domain EAGVAQSPRYKIIEKRQSVAFWCNPISGHATLYWYQQILGQGPKLLIQFQNNGVVDDSQLPKDRFSAERLKGVDSTLKIQPAKLEDSAVYLCASSLELTGYTEAFFGQGTRLTVV.